Below, 16 T cell receptor beta chains from the same sample are listed, as sequenced in a study of identical twins. TCRdb called the 5' RACE reads again in MiXCR, with one record for every CDR3 protein. The sample shows approximately 210,000 distinct CDR3 sequences, around a tenth of them seen only once. Sequencing input: memory (CD45RO+) T cells sorted from blood. All receptors come from a young woman in good health.

This clonotype was detected many times. The chain links TRBV7-3 to TRBJ1-6, with D tentatively TRBD1 (5 bases). Germline CDR1 and CDR2: SGHTA and FQGTGA. V shed 6 bases and J shed 7 bases, with 10 bases lying between them. The length of the CDR3 is 13 residues. Here the CDR3 reads CASRDIGNSPLHF. Here the CDR3 DNA reads TGTGCCAGCAGGGACATCGGAAATTCACCCCTCCACTTT. The full variable domain, rest sourced from reference TRBV7-3 and TRBJ1-6, is GAGVSQTPSNKVTEKGKYVELRCDPISGHTALYWYRQSLGQGPEFLIYFQGTGAADDSGLPNDRFFAVRPEGSVSTLKIQRTERGDSAVYLCASRDIGNSPLHFGNGTRLTVT.

This clonotype appeared a single time. This chain's CDR3 is CASSLAPRTGELFF. DNA for the CDR3: TGTGCCAGCAGCTTAGCTCCACGTACCGGGGAGCTGTTTTTT. The chain has TRBV7-2 and TRBJ2-2; D unresolved. The germline V and J ends were trimmed by 0 bases and 5 bases, with 7 bases remaining between them. The germline gives CDR1 SGHTA, CDR2 FQGNSA. The CDR3 is 14 residues long.

Many counts were recorded for this clonotype. The V gene is TRBV5-1, the J gene TRBJ2-3, with TRBD2 matching 9 bases. The J segment lost 5 bases and the V segment lost 0 bases, leaving 4 bases of the junction unmatched. The CDR3 is made up of 15 amino acids. The germline gives CDR1 SGHRS, CDR2 YFSETQ. The CDR3, as DNA: TGCGCCAGCAGCTTGGGGCGGGGGGGCGAAGATACGCAGTATTTT. Its protein is CASSLGRGGEDTQYF. Combining the CDR3 with reference TRBV5-1 and TRBJ2-3 gives the whole variable domain KAGVTQTPRYLIKTRGQQVTLSCSPISGHRSVSWYQQTPGQGLQFLFEYFSETQRNKGNFPGRFSGRQFSNSRSEMNVSTLELGDSALYLCASSLGRGGEDTQYFGPGTRLTVL.

This clonotype was picked up many times. V is TRBV12-3 or TRBV12-4 and J is TRBJ2-7, with 8 bases aligning to TRBD2. V dropped 4 bases and J dropped 0; count of bases not matched to a gene: 5. The CDR3 is made up of 15 amino acids. CDR3 nucleotide sequence: TGTGCCAGCAGTTCTGGTAGCGGGATCTCCTACGAGCAGTACTTC. Protein product: CASSSGSGISYEQYF.

The sample holds a few counts of this clonotype. The genes are TRBV20-1 and TRBJ2-7; the D gene is possibly TRBD1 (6 bases). The CDR3 is 14 amino acids. V was shortened by 6 bases and J by 2 bases, with 17 bases between the two germline ends. CDR1 DFQATT and CDR2 SNEGSKA come from the germline V gene (reference sequence). The CDR3 DNA reads TGCAGTGCCTCACGCCCCAGGGGCCCCTACGAGCAGTACTTC. This codes for CSASRPRGPYEQYF.

This clonotype has at least ten counts. V gene TRBV18 combines with J gene TRBJ1-1; D perhaps matches TRBD1 (6 bases). The CDR3 spans 13 residues. Trimming removed 3 bases from V and 7 bases from J, with 12 bases in between. The germline CDR1 and CDR2 sequences are KGHSH and LQKENI. The CDR3: CASSPEGGGEAFF. CDR3 nucleotides: TGTGCCAGCTCACCCGAAGGGGGAGGTGAAGCTTTCTTT.

The rearrangement joins TRBV3-1 to TRBJ2-3; TRBD2 agrees at 7 bases. The germline V gene encodes CDR1 LGHDT and CDR2 YNNKEL (reference sequence). The V and J ends lost 8 bases and 1 base, in that order; junction bases with no gene match: 15. There are 17 residues in the CDR3. CDR3 loop: CASCRTGWAGGTDTQYF. Written as DNA, the CDR3 is TGTGCCAGCTGCCGGACCGGATGGGCGGGAGGCACAGATACGCAGTATTTT.

The chain uses TRBV29-1 and TRBJ2-7; D gene uncertain. The CDR3 sequence is 12 residues long. V was cut by 4 bases and J by 0 bases, with 7 bases left in between. The germline V gene has CDR1 SQVTM and CDR2 ANQGSEA. DNA of the CDR3: TGCAGCGTTGGTGCATACTCCTACGAGCAGTACTTC. This translates into CSVGAYSYEQYF.

The CDR3 sequence: CASSHRTGGVDTQYF. The CDR3 bases are TGTGCCAGCAGCCACCGGACAGGGGGAGTGGATACGCAGTATTTT. The chain joins TRBV11-2 to TRBJ2-3; the match to TRBD1 covers 10 bases. Looked up from germline, CDR1 is SGHAT and CDR2 is FQNNGV. Trimming removed 5 bases from V and 6 bases from J; junction bases left unmatched: 8. The CDR3 sequence is 15 residues long. Together with reference TRBV11-2 and TRBJ2-3, the CDR3 gives the full variable domain: EAGVAQSPRYKIIEKRQSVAFWCNPISGHATLYWYQQILGQGPKLLIQFQNNGVVDDSQLPKDRFSAERLKGVDSTLKIQPAKLEDSAVYLCASSHRTGGVDTQYFGPGTRLTVL.

This clonotype has more than one count but fewer than ten. V usage is TRBV11-3 and J usage is TRBJ2-1; D could derive from TRBD1 or TRBD2 (5 bases each). The CDR3 is made up of 15 amino acids. In germline, CDR1 is SGHNT, CDR2 YENEEA. V lost 1 base, J lost 3 bases, and 10 bases lay in between. The CDR3 spells CASSLVARGYNEQFF. The CDR3 DNA reads TGTGCCAGCAGCTTAGTCGCGAGGGGCTACAATGAGCAGTTCTTC.

The chain has TRBV6-2 or TRBV6-3 and TRBJ1-1; D ambiguous. The CDR3 is made up of 14 amino acids. With 2 bases removed from V and 0 bases from J, the gap between germline ends came to 7 bases. Germline values: CDR1 MNHEY, CDR2 SVGEGT. In DNA form, the CDR3 reads TGTGCCAGCAGTTACGAGGTGCTGAACACTGAAGCTTTCTTT. Its translation is CASSYEVLNTEAFF.

The chain joins TRBV12-3 or TRBV12-4 to TRBJ1-2; D uncertain. V lost 3 bases and J lost 6, with 11 bases in between. This CDR3 is 13 amino acids long. CDR3 loop: CASSFESRDGYTF. The CDR3 DNA follows: TGTGCCAGCAGTTTTGAGTCAAGGGATGGCTACACCTTC.

The chain carries TRBV12-3 or TRBV12-4 and TRBJ2-6; D possibly corresponds to TRBD1 (5 bases). The CDR3 is 15 amino acids. The V end lost 5 bases, the J end lost 3 bases, and 11 bases lay between the germline ends. The CDR3 sequence is CASSPRVGGANVLTF. CDR3 bases: TGTGCCAGCAGTCCCAGGGTGGGTGGGGCCAACGTCCTGACTTTC.

This clonotype was observed a handful of times. The J gene is TRBJ2-3, the V gene TRBV5-1, with TRBD2 matching 9 bases. This CDR3 spans 15 amino acids. Looked up from germline, CDR1 is SGHRS and CDR2 is YFSETQ. V shed 1 base, J shed 4 bases, and the junction held 4 bases outside the gene matches. The CDR3 spells CASSLPSGGPDTQYF. CDR3 coding DNA: TGCGCCAGCAGCTTGCCGAGCGGGGGGCCAGATACGCAGTATTTT.

This clonotype has only a few counts. The chain joins TRBV2 to TRBJ2-6, with no clear D. CDR1 SNHLY and CDR2 FYNNEI come from the germline V gene. With 7 bases removed from V and 0 bases from J, the gap between germline ends came to 4 bases. The CDR3 loop spans 13 amino acids. DNA of the CDR3: TGTGCCAGCACAATCTCTGGGGCCAACGTCCTGACTTTC. Protein sequence: CASTISGANVLTF.

The chain links TRBV12-3 or TRBV12-4 to TRBJ1-1, with D perhaps matching TRBD1 (6 bases). Trimming shortened V by 3 bases and J by 4 bases, and 9 bases separated the two germline ends. The CDR3 has 13 amino acids. The CDR3 reads CASSFGRGTEAFF. The CDR3 region has the DNA TGTGCCAGCAGTTTCGGCAGGGGCACTGAAGCTTTCTTT.